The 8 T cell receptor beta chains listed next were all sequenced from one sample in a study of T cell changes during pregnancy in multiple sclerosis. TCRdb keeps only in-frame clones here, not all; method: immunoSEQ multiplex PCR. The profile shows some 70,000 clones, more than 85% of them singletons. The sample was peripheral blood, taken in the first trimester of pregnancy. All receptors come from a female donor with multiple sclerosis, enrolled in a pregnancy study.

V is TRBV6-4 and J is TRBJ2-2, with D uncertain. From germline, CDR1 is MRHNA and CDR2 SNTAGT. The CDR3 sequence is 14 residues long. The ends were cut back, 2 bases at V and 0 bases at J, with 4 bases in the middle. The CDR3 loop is CASSDLTNTGELFF. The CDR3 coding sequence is TGTGCCAGCAGTGACCTAACGAACACCGGGGAGCTGTTTTTT.

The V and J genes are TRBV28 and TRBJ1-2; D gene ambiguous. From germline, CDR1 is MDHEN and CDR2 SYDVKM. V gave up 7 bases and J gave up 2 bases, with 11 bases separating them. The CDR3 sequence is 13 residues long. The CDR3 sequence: CASTEATNYGYTF. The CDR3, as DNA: TGTGCCAGCACCGAGGCGACGAACTATGGCTACACCTTC.

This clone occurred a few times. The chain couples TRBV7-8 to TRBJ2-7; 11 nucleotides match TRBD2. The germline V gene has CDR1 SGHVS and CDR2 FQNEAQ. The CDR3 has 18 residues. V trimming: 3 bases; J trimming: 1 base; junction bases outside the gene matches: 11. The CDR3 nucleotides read TGTGCCAGCAGCTTGAGGGTCGGGCTAGCGGGAGGTTCCTACGAGCAGTACTTC. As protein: CASSLRVGLAGGSYEQYF.

CDR3 loop: CASSLVGQTKTQYF. CDR3 nucleotide sequence: TGTGCCAGCAGCTTGGTGGGGCAAACTAAGACCCAGTACTTC. The rearrangement links TRBV5-6 to TRBJ2-5; D is possibly TRBD1 (5 bases). Per the germline V gene, CDR1 is SGHDT and CDR2 is YYEEEE. CDR3 length: 14 amino acids. Trimming shortened V by 0 bases and J by 6 bases, and 12 bases separated the two germline ends.

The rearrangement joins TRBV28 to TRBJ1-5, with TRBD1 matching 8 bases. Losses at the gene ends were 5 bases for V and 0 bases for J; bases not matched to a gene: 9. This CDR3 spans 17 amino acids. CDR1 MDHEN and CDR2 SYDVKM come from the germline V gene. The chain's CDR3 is CASSTGTGGNSNQPQHF. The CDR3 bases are TGTGCCAGCAGTACCGGGACAGGCGGCAATAGCAATCAGCCCCAGCATTTT.

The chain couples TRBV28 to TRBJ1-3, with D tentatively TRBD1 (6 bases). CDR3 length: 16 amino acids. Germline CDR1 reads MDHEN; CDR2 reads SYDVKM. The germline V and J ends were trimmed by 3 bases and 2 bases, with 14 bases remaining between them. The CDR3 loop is CASSFWGQGAGNTIYF. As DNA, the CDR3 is TGTGCCAGCAGTTTTTGGGGGCAGGGAGCTGGAAACACCATATATTTT.

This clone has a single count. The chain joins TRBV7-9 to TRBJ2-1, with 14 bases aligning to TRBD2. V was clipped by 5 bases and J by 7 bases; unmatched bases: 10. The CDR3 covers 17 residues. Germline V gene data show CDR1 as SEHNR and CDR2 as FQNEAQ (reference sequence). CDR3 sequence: CASSPGGTSGSTNEQFF. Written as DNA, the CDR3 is TGTGCCAGCAGCCCAGGGGGGACTAGCGGGAGTACTAATGAGCAGTTCTTC.

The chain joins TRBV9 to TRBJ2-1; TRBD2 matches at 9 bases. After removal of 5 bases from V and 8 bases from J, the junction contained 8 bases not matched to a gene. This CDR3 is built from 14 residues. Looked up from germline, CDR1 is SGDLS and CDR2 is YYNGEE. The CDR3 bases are TGTGCCAGCAGTGTTGGCGGGAGGGCAGATGAGCAGTTCTTC. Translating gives CASSVGGRADEQFF.